This TCR beta chain is from a study of blood T cell repertoires in COVID-19. At the level of the study: Sites in the United States, Italy and Spain provided acute and convalescent COVID-19 samples.

Original processing methods: How many nucleated cells were present was estimated from reference gene primer amplification. The protocol was immunoSEQ multiplex PCR, while the TCRdb copy is restricted to in-frame clones and leaves out a portion. Clonal size and the V and J genes are those of that table, whereas D and trimming came from the DNA. The data show about 54,000 clones, roughly 76% seen once. The V end lost 3 bases, the J end lost 0 bases, and 7 bases lay between the germline ends. CDR3 length: 14 residues. The germline CDR1 and CDR2 sequences are SGDLS and YYNGEE. Material for sequencing was peripheral blood. The sequence was collected from a woman aged 60-70 years with acute or convalescent COVID-19. The chain has TRBV9 and TRBJ1-3; D unresolved. This chain's CDR3 is CASSGANSGNTIYF. CDR3 in DNA: TGTGCCAGCAGCGGGGCGAACTCTGGAAACACCATATATTTT.